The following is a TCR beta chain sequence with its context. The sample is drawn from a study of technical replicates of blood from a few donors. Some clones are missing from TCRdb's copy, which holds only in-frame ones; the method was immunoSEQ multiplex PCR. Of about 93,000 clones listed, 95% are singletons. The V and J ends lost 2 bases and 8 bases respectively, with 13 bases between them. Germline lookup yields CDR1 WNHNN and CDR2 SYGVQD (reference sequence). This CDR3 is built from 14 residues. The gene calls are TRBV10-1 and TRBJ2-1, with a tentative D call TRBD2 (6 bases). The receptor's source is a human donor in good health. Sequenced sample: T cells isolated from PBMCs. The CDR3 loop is CASSETWPGDEQFF. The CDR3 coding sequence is TGCGCCAGCAGTGAGACCTGGCCGGGGGATGAGCAGTTCTTC.